This TCR beta chain came from a study of CD8 T cells in ankylosing spondylitis. Study observations and caveats: Several of the motif variants were reported before in synovial fluid and blood from reactive arthritis. Among TCR beta sequences, a motif of under ten highly homologous variants appeared characteristic of ankylosing spondylitis blood.

Germline loops: CDR1 ENHRY, CDR2 SYGVKD. The V gene lost 7 bases and the J gene lost 0 bases, with 12 bases spanning the gap. The CDR3 contains 14 residues. This clonotype has only a few counts. Its target is not known. The TCR beta libraries were generated through quantitative 5'-RACE incorporating molecular barcodes. MiXCR was run by TCRdb on the 5' RACE reads, yielding one entry per CDR3 protein. The sample lists roughly 180,000 distinct CDR3 sequences; 10% to 15% were seen once. Sequencing input: blood, either unsorted or a sorted T cell fraction (not recorded which). The receptor was derived from a female donor with ankylosing spondylitis or in good health (not recorded which). The chain joins TRBV10-3 to TRBJ2-5, with D hard to call. The CDR3 region has the DNA TGTGCCATCAAAGGACGGCCAGACCAAGAGACCCAGTACTTC. Amino acids: CAIKGRPDQETQYF.